A single TCR beta chain is shown here with its context. This entry comes from a study of shared T cell receptors in the human thymus. Sequenced by immunoSEQ multiplex PCR; TCRdb stores in-frame clones only, minus some. Among roughly 660,000 clones, 70% to 90% were seen once, and the ten largest hold around 0.0099%. This CDR3 is built from 17 residues. J lost 2 bases, V lost 5 bases, and 13 bases had no gene match. In germline, CDR1 is SEHNR, CDR2 FQNEAQ (reference sequence). Separately, the same data were catalogued under a study of human thymus T cells. This second study notes: Those donating were healthy Finnish infants in corrective surgery for congenital heart defects. From resections taken during corrective heart surgery, the thymus tissue was obtained. The authors found apparently biased V and J gene usage in thymic and blood repertoires. In unrelated individuals, thymic repertoires overlapped highly, according to related research.

The chain combines TRBV7-9 with TRBJ2-7, with 9 bases matching TRBD1. Sequencing input: thymocytes. This clonotype was obtained from a boy under two years old with a congenital heart defect. The CDR3: CASSPGAGTGFPYEQYF. CDR3 DNA sequence: TGTGCCAGCAGCCCTGGGGCCGGGACAGGGTTCCCCTACGAGCAGTACTTC.